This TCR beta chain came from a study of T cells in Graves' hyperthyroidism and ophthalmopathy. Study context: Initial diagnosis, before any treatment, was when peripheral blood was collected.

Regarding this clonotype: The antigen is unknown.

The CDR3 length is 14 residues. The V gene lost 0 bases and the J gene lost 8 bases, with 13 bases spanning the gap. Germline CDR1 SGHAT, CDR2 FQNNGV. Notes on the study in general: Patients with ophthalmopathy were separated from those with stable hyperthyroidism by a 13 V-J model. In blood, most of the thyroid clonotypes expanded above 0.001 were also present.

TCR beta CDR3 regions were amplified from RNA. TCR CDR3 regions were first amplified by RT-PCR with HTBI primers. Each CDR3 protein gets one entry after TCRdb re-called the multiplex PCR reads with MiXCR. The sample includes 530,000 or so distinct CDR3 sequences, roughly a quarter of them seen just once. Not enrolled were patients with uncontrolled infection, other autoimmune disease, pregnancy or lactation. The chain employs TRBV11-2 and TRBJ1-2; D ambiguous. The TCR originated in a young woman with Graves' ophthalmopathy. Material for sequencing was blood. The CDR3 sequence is CASSLDAGVGGYTF. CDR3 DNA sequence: TGTGCCAGCAGCTTAGACGCAGGAGTAGGGGGCTACACCTTC.